The rows below give T cell receptor beta chains drawn from one sample of a study of lymphopenia after photon versus proton radiotherapy. The assay was immunoSEQ multiplex PCR, and TCRdb's table has in-frame clones only and misses some. Here the sample spans around 64,000 clones, 87% being singletons. The sample was peripheral blood, taken from a patient treated with proton-based radiotherapy. The receptors were sampled from a man at least 80 years old with esophageal cancer. Both conserved end residues are part of each CDR3. A D gene is named only where the DNA matches it firmly. Part of the rows lack a size; the others show once, few, many or a class for expanded clones.

CDR3 length	D gene	V gene	clone size	J gene	CDR3 DNA	CDR3 protein
15	TRBD1	TRBV5-1	NA	TRBJ2-1	TGCGCCAGCAGCTGGGGACAGGGGGCCTACAATGAGCAGTTCTTC	CASSWGQGAYNEQFF
14	TRBD1	TRBV19	NA	TRBJ1-1	TGTGCCAGTAGAAGGGGGCAGCTGAACACTGAAGCTTTCTTT	CASRRGQLNTEAFF
15	NA	TRBV5-4	few	TRBJ1-4	TGTGCCAGCAGCTTACTTCCGGGGGGTAATGAAAAACTGTTTTTT	CASSLLPGGNEKLFF
12	NA	TRBV12-5	NA	TRBJ1-1	TGTGCTAGTGGTTCGTCGAACACTGAAGCTTTCTTT	CASGSSNTEAFF
15	NA	TRBV7-2	NA	TRBJ1-2	TGTGCCAGCAGCTTGAAACCGCCCAGGAACTATGGCTACACCTTC	CASSLKPPRNYGYTF
16	TRBD1	TRBV6-5	NA	TRBJ1-4	TGTGCCAGCAGTTCCCCCTCTCGGACAGGGTTTAAAAAACTGTTTTTT	CASSSPSRTGFKKLFF
14	NA	TRBV5-1	NA	TRBJ2-2	TGCGCCAGCAGCTCACAGGGGAACACCGGGGAGCTGTTTTTT	CASSSQGNTGELFF
14	TRBD2	TRBV6-6	NA	TRBJ2-7	TGTGCCAGCAGGCAAGACCGTAGCGGGAACGAGCAGTACTTC	CASRQDRSGNEQYF
17	NA	TRBV30	once	TRBJ2-7	TGTGCCTGGAGATATGAATTGGGGGCCCCGGGGTCCTACGAGCAGTACTTC	CAWRYELGAPGSYEQYF
21	NA	TRBV4-2	NA	TRBJ1-1	TGTGCCAGCAGCCAAGACCCGAATTTGGTGGTGAGATACGGCATGAACACTGAAGCTTTCTTT	CASSQDPNLVVRYGMNTEAFF
14	NA	TRBV11-2	NA	TRBJ2-7	TGTGCCAGCAGCTTAGACGGACCACCCTACGAGCAGTACTTC	CASSLDGPPYEQYF
15	NA	TRBV4-3	NA	TRBJ1-2	TGCGCCAGCAGCCTGGGGGCAGGTACCGGCTATGGCTACACCTTC	CASSLGAGTGYGYTF
16	TRBD1	TRBV6-1	once	TRBJ1-2	TGTGCCAGCAGTGCCAGTGGGGACAGGGGTTTCTATGGCTACACCTTC	CASSASGDRGFYGYTF
13	NA	TRBV27	NA	TRBJ1-1	TGTGCCAGCAGTTCGACAATAGCCACTGAAGCTTTCTTT	CASSSTIATEAFF
13	NA	TRBV30	once	TRBJ2-7	TGTGCCAGCCGGGATCAGAGCTCCTACGAGCAGTACTTC	CASRDQSSYEQYF
13	NA	TRBV10-3	NA	TRBJ1-5	TGTGCCATCAGTGCAGCAGGAACTCAGCCCCAGCATTTT	CAISAAGTQPQHF
15	TRBD1	TRBV11-3	NA	TRBJ2-1	TGTGCCAGCAGCGACCGGACAGGGGGCGGAAATGAGCAGTTCTTC	CASSDRTGGGNEQFF
16	NA	TRBV6-5	NA	TRBJ1-4	TGTGCCAGCAGTTACCGCGCTGGAGCGACTAATGAAAAACTGTTTTTT	CASSYRAGATNEKLFF
14	NA	TRBV23-1	once	TRBJ1-2	TGCGCCAGCAGCCACCGATCAGGGGTAGAGGGCTACACCTTC	CASSHRSGVEGYTF
15	TRBD1	TRBV18	NA	TRBJ2-7	TGTGCCAGCTCACCATCACGGGACAGGGTCTACGAGCAGTACTTC	CASSPSRDRVYEQYF
13	NA	TRBV5-1	NA	TRBJ1-1	TGCGCCAGCAGCTTGATAGAGAACACTGAAGCTTTCTTT	CASSLIENTEAFF
15	NA	TRBV6-1	NA	TRBJ1-5	TGTGCCAGCAGTGAAAGGGTACAGGGTGGACAGCCCCAGCATTTT	CASSERVQGGQPQHF